These 26 T cell receptor beta chains were sequenced from one sample in a study of Graves' ophthalmopathy and Graves' hyperthyroidism (dated by TCRdb to 2016 to 2019). Sequencing was carried out with an Illumina HiSeq 2000. For repertoire sequencing, TCR beta CDR3 regions were amplified from RNA transcripts. The first round was an RT-PCR using HTBI primers with the Qiagen OneStep RT-PCR kit, and this first round was followed by a second-round multiplex PCR, then size selection and purification. The public reads were quality trimmed at Q25 with fastp and then assembled into clones with MiXCR by TCRdb, keeping productive beta chains. Rows merge per CDR3 protein into single entries with the most common DNA and genes. The table for this sample lists some 47,000 distinct CDR3 sequences; 50% of them were counted only once. 23% of the sample is held by the ten biggest clonotypes. The specimen was peripheral blood. The receptor source for this set is an adult man with Graves' ophthalmopathy.

This clonotype was detected many times. The chain links TRBV5-1 to TRBJ2-6; D is unclear. V lost 4 bases and J lost 1, with 6 bases in between. CDR1 SGHRS and CDR2 YFSETQ come from the germline V gene. This CDR3 is 14 amino acids long. The CDR3 DNA is TGCGCCAGCAGCCCTCGATCTGGGGCCAACGTCCTGACTTTC. Translated: CASSPRSGANVLTF.

This clonotype was seen repeatedly, ten times or more. Sequence at one end of the junction differs from germline and may be a read error. V gene TRBV24-1 combines with J gene TRBJ2-3, with TRBD1 as a possible D gene (6 bases). The germline V gene has CDR1 KGHDR and CDR2 SFDVKD. This CDR3 contains 16 residues. The CDR3 is CATSDRTGLSTDTQYF. CDR3 nucleotides: TGTGCCACCAGTGATCGCACAGGGCTGAGCACAGATACGCAGTACTTT.

This clonotype was counted at least ten times. The rearrangement joins TRBV29-1 to TRBJ2-3; either TRBD1 or TRBD2 may supply D (5 bases each). V was cut by 8 bases and J by 2 bases, with 20 bases left in between. Germline assignment: CDR1 SQVTM and CDR2 ANQGSEA. The CDR3 extends over 15 amino acids. CDR3 sequence: CSSPRGLQHTDTQYF. The DNA for the CDR3 is TGCAGCTCCCCGAGGGGCCTACAACACACAGATACGCAGTATTTT.

The chain joins TRBV2 to TRBJ2-3; no definite D call. Germline V CDR1 and CDR2: SNHLY, FYNNEI. Between the trimmed V and J ends, which lost 2 bases and 5 bases, there was a span of 5 bases. CDR3 length: 12 residues. The CDR3 spells CASSESRDTQYF. In nucleotides, the CDR3 is TGTGCCAGCAGTGAATCTCGAGATACGCAGTATTTT.

The chain links TRBV7-2 to TRBJ2-7; D may be TRBD2 (5 bases). The CDR3 has 14 residues. Trimming left V 4 bases short and J 9 bases short, with 19 bases between. CDR1 and CDR2 (germline): SGHTA, FQGNSA. The chain's CDR3 is CASSSSLLWTGQYF. CDR3 nucleotide sequence: TGTGCCAGCAGCTCGTCCCTTTTATGGACTGGGCAGTACTTC.

The chain uses TRBV20-1 and TRBJ2-3, with D possibly TRBD2 on 7 matching bases. The CDR3 is 12 amino acids. Germline V lookup: CDR1 DFQATT, CDR2 SNEGSKA (reference sequence). The CDR3 region is CSAGASTDTQYF. For the CDR3, the DNA is TGCAGCGCGGGGGCAAGCACAGATACGCAGTATTTT.

The CDR3 DNA sequence: TGTGCCACCGCAACAGGGACCCCCTACGAGCAGTACTTC. The encoded protein is CATATGTPYEQYF. The V and J genes are TRBV19 and TRBJ2-7, with D possibly matching TRBD1 (6 bases). CDR1 and CDR2 from the germline V gene are LNHDA and SQIVND (reference sequence). The length of the CDR3 is 13 residues. Trimming pared 10 bases from V and 2 bases from J, leaving 15 bases between.

V is TRBV20-1 and J is TRBJ1-5; D is ambiguous. Germline V gene lookup returns CDR1 DFQATT and CDR2 SNEGSKA (reference sequence). The V end lost 3 bases, the J end lost 5 bases, and 5 bases lay between the germline ends. The CDR3 loop spans 11 amino acids. The CDR3 is CSASADQPQHF. The DNA of the CDR3 is TGCAGTGCTAGTGCGGATCAGCCCCAGCATTTT.

This clonotype was recorded many times. V usage is TRBV12-3 or TRBV12-4 and J usage is TRBJ2-1, with D uncertain. V was cut by 3 bases and J by 8 bases, with 8 bases left in between. There are 12 residues in the CDR3. The DNA of the CDR3 is TGTGCCAGCAGTTTCGACTTACATGAGCAGTTCTTC. Its translation is CASSFDLHEQFF.

This clonotype was seen at least ten times. The rearrangement links TRBV30 to TRBJ2-2; D call uncertain. Per germline, CDR1 GTSNPN and CDR2 SVGIG (reference sequence). Deletions cut 3 bases from V and 5 bases from J, with 10 bases between. The CDR3 has 13 amino acids. The CDR3 here is CAWSVKGTGELFF. In DNA form, the CDR3 reads TGTGCCTGGAGCGTGAAGGGAACCGGGGAGCTGTTTTTT.

This sequence joins TRBV6-1 and TRBJ1-4; no clear D. The length of the CDR3 is 13 residues. CDR1 MNHNS and CDR2 SASEGT come from the germline V gene. Deletions cut 1 base from V and 8 bases from J, with 8 bases between. CDR3 residues: CASSEGGREKLFF. DNA for the CDR3: TGTGCCAGCAGTGAAGGGGGTAGGGAAAAACTGTTTTTT.

In the case of this clonotype: One base away lies a much larger clone, so this may be a sequencing read error. The rearrangement uses TRBV5-5 and TRBJ2-4; tentatively, D is TRBD1 (10 bases). The V end was cut by 4 bases, the J end by 9 bases, with 29 bases between. The CDR3 has 18 amino acids. Germline V gene sequence: CDR1 SGHKS, CDR2 YYEKEE (reference sequence). CDR3 bases: TGTGCCAGCAGCCAAGGTCCGGGACAGGGGACTAGCTTGATCATTCAGTACTTC. This sequence encodes CASSQGPGQGTSLIIQYF. Full variable domain (remainder filled in from reference TRBV5-5 and TRBJ2-4): DAGVTQSPTHLIKTRGQQVTLRCSPISGHKSVSWYQQVLGQGPQFIFQYYEKEERGRGNFPDRFSARQFPNYSSELNVNALLLGDSALYLCASSQGPGQGTSLIIQYFGAGTRLSVL.

This clonotype has at least ten counts. The gene calls are TRBV20-1 and TRBJ1-6; 9 bases are a match to TRBD1. There are 17 residues in the CDR3. The germline CDR1 and CDR2 sequences are DFQATT and SNEGSKA (reference sequence). J lost 5 bases, V lost 0 bases, and 8 bases had no gene match. The CDR3 DNA reads as TGCAGTGCTAGAGATCCAACAGGGGGCGTAGATAATTCACCCCTCCACTTT. Protein sequence: CSARDPTGGVDNSPLHF.

This clonotype was observed many times. V usage is TRBV20-1 and J usage is TRBJ2-3, with D maybe TRBD2 (6 bases). V lost 1 base and J 4 bases, leaving 21 bases between the germline ends. The CDR3 is 17 residues long. Germline V lookup: CDR1 DFQATT, CDR2 SNEGSKA (reference sequence). This CDR3 is CSARGFPGSEGPDTQYF. CDR3 sequence (DNA): TGCAGTGCTAGAGGATTTCCAGGGTCGGAGGGCCCAGATACGCAGTATTTT.

A remark on this clonotype: The CDR3 carries no conserved terminal phenylalanine or tryptophan, so it likely arises from a read error. Because the CDR3's place on the DNA is in doubt, the DNA is left out and the CDR3 is given as listed by TCRdb. The genes are TRBV6-1 and TRBJ2-6. Germline V gene lookup returns CDR1 MNHNS and CDR2 SASEGT. The CDR3 is 8 residues long, ends included. CDR3 residues: CASSYSMV.

This clonotype was picked up many times. CDR3 nucleotides: TGTGCCAGTCAGTATGGCGGGACCAGGGGGGGTGAGCAGTTCTTC. This gives the protein CASQYGGTRGGEQFF. V and J are TRBV19 and TRBJ2-1; TRBD1 or TRBD2 may be the D gene (7 bases each). V lost 8 bases and J lost 9, with 23 bases in between. The CDR3 loop spans 15 amino acids. Germline assignment: CDR1 LNHDA and CDR2 SQIVND (reference sequence).

This clonotype came up many times. The chain carries TRBV28 and TRBJ2-5, with 7 bases lining up with TRBD1. Germline lookup yields CDR1 MDHEN and CDR2 SYDVKM. The trim removed 2 bases at V and 3 bases at J, leaving 6 bases unmatched. This CDR3 is built from 15 residues. The CDR3 sequence is CASSLGGQSKETQYF. DNA of the CDR3: TGTGCCAGCAGTTTAGGGGGACAGAGTAAAGAGACCCAGTACTTC. The full variable domain, its missing parts supplied by reference TRBV28 and TRBJ2-5, is DVKVTQSSRYLVKRTGEKVFLECVQDMDHENMFWYRQDPGLGLRLIYFSYDVKMKEKGDIPEGYSVSREKKERFSLILESASTNQTSMYLCASSLGGQSKETQYFGPGTRLLVL.

This clonotype was detected a few times. The CDR3 does not end in the conserved phenylalanine or tryptophan, so this is likely a read error. The DNA is omitted, as the CDR3 cannot be located on it reliably, and the CDR3 follows TCRdb's listing. The chain joins TRBV20-1 to TRBJ1-6. Germline CDR1 and CDR2: DFQATT and SNEGSKA (reference sequence). The CDR3 is 9 amino acids in total, end residues counted. CDR3 sequence reads: CSARDRASG.

The V gene is TRBV25-1, the J gene TRBJ2-2, with a tentative D call TRBD2 (5 bases). Germline V gene lookup returns CDR1 MGHDK and CDR2 SYGVNS. This CDR3 contains 13 residues. The V and J ends lost 7 bases and 5 bases respectively, with 11 bases between them. DNA for the CDR3: TGTGCCAGCATGAGGGTCGGGACCGGGGAGCTGTTTTTT. This encodes CASMRVGTGELFF.

This clonotype is classed as medium-sized. This rearrangement joins TRBV24-1 to TRBJ2-3, with D possibly matching TRBD2 (6 bases). Germline loops: CDR1 KGHDR, CDR2 SFDVKD. The CDR3 loop spans 16 amino acids. V lost 7 bases and J 6 bases, leaving 22 bases between the germline ends. CDR3 amino acids: CATSDTVAGKVDTQYF. CDR3 bases: TGTGCCACCAGCGATACAGTCGCGGGGAAGGTGGATACGCAGTATTTT.

Concerning this clonotype itself: Being one base from a much bigger clone, this may be a read error. This CDR3 fails to terminate in the conserved phenylalanine or tryptophan, so it likely reflects a read error. The chain employs TRBV28 and TRBJ1-2; a possible D gene is TRBD1 (6 bases). Germline CDR1 and CDR2: MDHEN and SYDVKM. The CDR3 is 13 residues long. V dropped 6 bases and J dropped 8 bases, with 16 bases sitting between them. CDR3: CASSSGAQGGYTV. The CDR3 region has the DNA TGTGCCAGCAGCTCAGGGGCTCAAGGGGGCTACACCGTC.

V usage is TRBV20-1 and J usage is TRBJ2-7, with 12 bases identical to TRBD2. This CDR3 is 15 amino acids long. V trimming: 4 bases; J trimming: 6 bases; junction bases outside the gene matches: 10. CDR1 and CDR2 from the germline V gene are DFQATT and SNEGSKA (reference sequence). CDR3 coding DNA: TGCAGTGCTATACCCCCTAGCGGGAGGGCAATCGAGCAGTACTTC. This sequence encodes CSAIPPSGRAIEQYF.

This clonotype came up many times. The chain carries TRBV19 and TRBJ2-3; no firm D call. The CDR3 has 16 amino acids. Per germline, CDR1 LNHDA and CDR2 SQIVND (reference sequence). Trimming pared 3 bases from V and 2 bases from J, leaving 15 bases between. The CDR3 loop reads CASSIVIGQHTDTQYF. The CDR3 DNA sequence: TGTGCCAGTAGTATCGTCATCGGCCAGCACACAGATACGCAGTATTTT. The complete variable domain, with remaining parts taken from reference TRBV19 and TRBJ2-3, reads DGGITQSPKYLFRKEGQNVTLSCEQNLNHDAMYWYRQDPGQGLRLIYYSQIVNDFQKGDIAEGYSVSREKKESFPLTVTSAQKNPTAFYLCASSIVIGQHTDTQYFGPGTRLTVL.

J is TRBJ1-5 and V is TRBV25-1; D uncertain. Trimming took off 4 bases at V and 2 bases at J, with 18 bases between the two ends. CDR1 and CDR2 (germline): MGHDK, SYGVNS. There are 17 residues in the CDR3. DNA for the CDR3: TGTGCCAGCAGTGCTAGAGATTGGGCCGGAGGCAATCAGCCCCAGCATTTT. Its translation: CASSARDWAGGNQPQHF.

This clonotype showed up many times. This rearrangement joins TRBV7-9 to TRBJ2-7; D is perhaps TRBD1 or TRBD2 (5 bases each). The V gene's germline CDR1 is SEHNR and CDR2 FQNEAQ (reference sequence). There are 15 residues in the CDR3. Trimming cost V 5 bases and J 5 bases, with 19 bases left between them. CDR3 protein: CASSELEGIGDEQYF. Here the CDR3 DNA reads TGTGCCAGCAGCGAGCTAGAGGGGATTGGCGACGAGCAGTACTTC.

This clonotype was picked up many times. The CDR3 nucleotides read TGTGCCAGCAGCTTGGGGGGACGTTTCGAAAAACTGTTTTTT. It translates to CASSLGGRFEKLFF. J is TRBJ1-4 and V is TRBV5-8; the D gene is possibly TRBD1 (5 bases). The length of the CDR3 is 14 residues. The V and J ends lost 0 bases and 8 bases respectively, with 11 bases between them. Germline V gene sequence: CDR1 SGHTS, CDR2 YDEGEE. The whole variable domain, remainder taken from reference TRBV5-8 and TRBJ1-4, is EAGVTQSPTHLIKTRGQQATLRCSPISGHTSVYWYQQALGLGLQFLLWYDEGEERNRGNFPPRFSGRQFPNYSSELNVNALELEDSALYLCASSLGGRFEKLFFGSGTQLSVL.